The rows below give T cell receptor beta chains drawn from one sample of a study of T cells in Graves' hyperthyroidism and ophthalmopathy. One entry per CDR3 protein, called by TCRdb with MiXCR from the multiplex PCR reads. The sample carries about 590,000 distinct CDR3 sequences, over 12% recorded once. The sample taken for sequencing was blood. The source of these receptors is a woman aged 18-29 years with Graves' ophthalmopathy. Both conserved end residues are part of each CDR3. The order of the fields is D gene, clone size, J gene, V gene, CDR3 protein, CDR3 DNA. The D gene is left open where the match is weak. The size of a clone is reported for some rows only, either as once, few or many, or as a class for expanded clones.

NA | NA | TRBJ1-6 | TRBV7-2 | CASSLVSGNNSPLHF | TGTGCCAGCAGCTTAGTGTCGGGAAATAATTCACCCCTCCACTTT
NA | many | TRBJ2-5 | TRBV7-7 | CASSLDGGGETQYF | TGTGCTAGCAGCTTAGATGGGGGTGGAGAGACCCAGTACTTC
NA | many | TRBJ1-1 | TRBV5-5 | CASSLARPVNTEAFF | TGTGCCAGCAGCTTGGCCCGTCCCGTGAACACTGAAGCTTTCTTT
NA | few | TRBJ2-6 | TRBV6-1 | CASSYTGGSNVLTF | TGTGCCAGCAGTTATACCGGAGGGTCCAACGTCCTGACTTTC
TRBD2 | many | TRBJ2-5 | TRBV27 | CASSLRWGRAQETQYF | TGTGCCAGCAGTTTAAGATGGGGGAGGGCCCAAGAGACCCAGTACTTC
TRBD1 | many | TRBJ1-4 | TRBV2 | CASSGKWGTGSPTNEKLFF | TGTGCCAGCAGTGGAAAGTGGGGGACAGGTAGCCCAACTAATGAAAAACTGTTTTTT
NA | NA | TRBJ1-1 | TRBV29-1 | CSVEDFMNTEAFF | TGCAGCGTTGAAGACTTTATGAACACTGAAGCTTTCTTT
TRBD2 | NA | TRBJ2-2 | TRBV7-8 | CASRMSGRGGELFF | TGTGCCAGCAGAATGAGCGGGAGGGGCGGGGAGCTGTTTTTT
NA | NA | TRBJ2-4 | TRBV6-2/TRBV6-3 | CASSYRSTGFSTKNIQYF | TGTGCCAGCAGTTACCGGAGTACAGGGTTCTCTACCAAAAACATTCAGTACTTC
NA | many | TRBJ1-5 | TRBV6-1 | CASGGGGNQPQHF | TGTGCCAGCGGAGGGGGTGGCAATCAGCCCCAGCATTTT
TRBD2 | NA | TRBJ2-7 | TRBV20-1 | CSAISGRAGEQYF | TGCAGTGCTATTAGCGGGAGGGCCGGCGAGCAGTACTTC
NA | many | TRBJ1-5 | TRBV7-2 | CASSPRRAGLNQPQHF | TGTGCCAGCAGCCCCCGGCGGGCAGGCCTAAATCAGCCCCAGCATTTT
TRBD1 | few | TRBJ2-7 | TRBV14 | CASSHLTGRSYEQYF | TGTGCCAGCAGCCATCTGACAGGGCGCTCCTACGAGCAGTACTTC
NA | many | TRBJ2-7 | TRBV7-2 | CASTKGGLARSTYEQYF | TGTGCCAGCACGAAAGGTGGGTTAGCGCGATCAACCTACGAGCAGTACTTC
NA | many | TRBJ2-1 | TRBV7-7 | CASSLGGFSDYEQFF | TGTGCTAGCAGCTTAGGGGGTTTCTCGGATTATGAGCAGTTCTTC
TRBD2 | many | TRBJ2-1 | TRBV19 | CASRAKRESYEQFF | TGTGCCAGTAGAGCAAAGCGGGAGAGCTATGAGCAGTTCTTC
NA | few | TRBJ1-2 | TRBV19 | CASQGLGYTF | TGTGCCAGTCAGGGTCTTGGCTACACCTTC
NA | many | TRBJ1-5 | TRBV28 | CASSSEDRPYQPQHF | TGTGCCAGCAGCTCTGAGGACAGACCATATCAGCCCCAGCATTTT
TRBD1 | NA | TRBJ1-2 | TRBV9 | CASSVGDRYGYTF | TGTGCCAGCAGCGTAGGGGACAGATATGGCTACACCTTC
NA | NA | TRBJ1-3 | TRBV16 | CASSQSSQRNTIYF | TGTGCCAGCAGCCAATCTTCACAGAGAAACACCATATATTTT
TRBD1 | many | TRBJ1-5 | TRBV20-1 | CSALNRDRGGHQHF | TGCAGTGCTTTAAACCGGGACAGGGGAGGCCACCAGCATTTT
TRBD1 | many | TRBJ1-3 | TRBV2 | CASSAQGVSGNTIYF | TGTGCCAGCAGTGCGCAGGGGGTCTCTGGAAACACCATATATTTT
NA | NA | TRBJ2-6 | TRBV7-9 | CASSSRMGAGANVLTF | TGTGCCAGCAGCTCCCGGATGGGTGCTGGGGCCAACGTCCTGACTTTC
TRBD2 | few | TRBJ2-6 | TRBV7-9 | CASSLSGGRGANVLTF | TGTGCCAGCAGCTTAAGCGGGGGCCGTGGGGCCAACGTCCTGACTTTC
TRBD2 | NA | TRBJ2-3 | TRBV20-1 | CSAPSAAGRSDTQYF | TGCAGTGCCCCCTCGGCAGCGGGAAGATCAGATACGCAGTATTTT
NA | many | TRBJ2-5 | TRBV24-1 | CATSDPKRGSQETQYF | TGTGCCACCAGTGATCCGAAGAGAGGAAGCCAAGAGACCCAGTACTTC
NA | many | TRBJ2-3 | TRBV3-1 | CASSQLKGTTDTQYF | TGTGCCAGCAGCCAACTAAAGGGTACGACAGATACGCAGTATTTT
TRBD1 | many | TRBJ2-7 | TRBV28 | CASIEGAGYEQYF | TGTGCCAGCATCGAGGGGGCGGGCTACGAGCAGTACTTC
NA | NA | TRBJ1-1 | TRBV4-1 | CASSQNRAREAFF | TGCGCCAGCAGCCAAAACAGGGCCCGTGAAGCTTTCTTT
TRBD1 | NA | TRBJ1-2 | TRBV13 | CASSASGTGEHGYTF | TGTGCCAGCAGCGCCTCCGGGACAGGGGAGCATGGCTACACCTTC
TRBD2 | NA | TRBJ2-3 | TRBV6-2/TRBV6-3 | CASSNARLAGGDTQYF | TGTGCCAGCAGTAATGCCCGACTAGCGGGAGGAGATACGCAGTATTTT
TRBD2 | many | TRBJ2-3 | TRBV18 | CASSPGTSGMDDTQYF | TGTGCCAGCTCACCCGGGACTAGCGGGATGGACGATACGCAGTATTTT
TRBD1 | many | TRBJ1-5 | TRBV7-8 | CASSLADRARSQPQHF | TGTGCCAGCAGCTTAGCGGACAGGGCGAGGAGTCAGCCCCAGCATTTT
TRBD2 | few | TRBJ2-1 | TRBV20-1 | CSASGTSALGSYNEQFF | TGCAGTGCTAGTGGGACTAGCGCCTTAGGGTCCTACAATGAGCAGTTCTTC
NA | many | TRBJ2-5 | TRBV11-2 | CASSLAHQGGETQYF | TGTGCCAGCAGCTTAGCCCACCAGGGAGGAGAGACCCAGTACTTC
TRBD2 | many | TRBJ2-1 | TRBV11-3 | CASTPRSGRGGNEQFF | TGTGCCAGCACACCAAGGAGCGGGAGAGGGGGCAATGAGCAGTTCTTC
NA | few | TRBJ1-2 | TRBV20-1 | CSAPRGSGYTF | TGCAGTGCCCCACGGGGGTCTGGCTACACCTTC
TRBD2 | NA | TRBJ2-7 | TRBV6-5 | CASSNLAGVLYEQYF | TGTGCCAGCAGTAACCTAGCGGGAGTCTTGTACGAGCAGTACTTC
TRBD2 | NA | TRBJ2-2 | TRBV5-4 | CASSSGGGRELTGELFF | TGTGCCAGCAGCTCGGGAGGCGGGAGGGAGCTCACCGGGGAGCTGTTTTTT
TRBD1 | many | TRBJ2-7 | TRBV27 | CASSFWGRRRGTAVRYEQYF | TGTGCCAGCAGTTTTTGGGGGAGACGAAGGGGGACAGCGGTTCGGTACGAGCAGTACTTC
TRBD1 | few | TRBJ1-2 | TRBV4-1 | CASSHGLRGTGATNYGYTF | TGCGCCAGCAGCCATGGCTTAAGAGGGACAGGGGCTACTAACTATGGCTACACCTTC
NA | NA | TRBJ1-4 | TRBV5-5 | CASSLHRPNEKLFF | TGTGCCAGCAGCTTGCACAGACCAAATGAAAAACTGTTTTTT
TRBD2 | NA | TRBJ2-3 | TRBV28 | CASSPRTSGSPTQYF | TGTGCCAGCAGTCCCAGGACTAGCGGGAGTCCTACGCAGTATTTT
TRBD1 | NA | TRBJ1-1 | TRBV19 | CASSSLGQGANTEAFF | TGTGCCAGTAGTTCCTTGGGACAGGGGGCCAACACTGAAGCTTTCTTT
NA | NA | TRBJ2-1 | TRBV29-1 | CSVSGGTGNEQFF | TGCAGCGTTTCGGGGGGGACAGGGAATGAGCAGTTCTTC
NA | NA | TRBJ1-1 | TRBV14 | CASSQVRDTLDEAFF | TGTGCCAGCAGCCAGGTCCGGGACACCCTAGATGAAGCTTTCTTT
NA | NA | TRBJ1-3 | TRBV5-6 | CASSYRLQYTIYF | TGTGCCAGCAGCTACCGCCTCCAATACACCATATATTTT
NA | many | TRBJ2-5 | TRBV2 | CASSGGLGQGETQYF | TGTGCCAGCAGTGGAGGGCTGGGGCAGGGAGAGACCCAGTACTTC
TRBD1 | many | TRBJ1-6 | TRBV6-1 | CASNGDRLDHSRGNSPLHF | TGTGCCAGCAACGGGGACAGGCTGGATCATTCCAGGGGTAATTCACCCCTCCACTTT
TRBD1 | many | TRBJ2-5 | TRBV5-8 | CASSLAGTGTIPRLTQYF | TGTGCCAGCAGCTTGGCCGGGACAGGGACGATCCCAAGATTGACCCAGTACTTC
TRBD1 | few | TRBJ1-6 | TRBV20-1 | CSARLDRGQGSPLHF | TGCAGTGCTAGATTAGACAGGGGGCAGGGTTCACCCCTCCACTTT
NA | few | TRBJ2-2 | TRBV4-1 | CASSQGNGRPRANTGELFF | TGCGCCAGCAGCCAAGGTAATGGTCGGCCCCGAGCGAACACCGGGGAGCTGTTTTTT
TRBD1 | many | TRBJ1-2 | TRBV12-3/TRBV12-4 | CATRALLAGGNYGYTF | TGTGCCACCAGAGCCCTTTTGGCAGGGGGAAACTATGGCTACACCTTC